The subject of this entry is one TCR beta chain. What it recognizes is unknown. RNA transcripts were the source from which TCR beta CDR3 regions were amplified. Investigators did first-round RT-PCR with HTBI primers, then second-round multiplex PCR. TCRdb re-derived calls from the multiplex PCR reads in MiXCR, one entry per CDR3 protein. The repertoire holds about 740,000 distinct CDR3 sequences, with roughly two fifths as singletons. Germline V gives CDR1 SNHLY, CDR2 FYNNEI. CDR3 size: 11 residues. V lost 7 bases and J 9 bases, leaving 10 bases between the germline ends. This record comes from a study of Graves' ophthalmopathy and Graves' hyperthyroidism. Broader study findings: Most thyroid-expanded clonotypes exceeding 0.001 frequency were also found in blood.

This TCR was sampled from an adult man with Graves' ophthalmopathy. Sequencing input: peripheral blood. The V gene is TRBV2, the J gene TRBJ1-3, with D perhaps matching TRBD1 (5 bases). CDR3 region: CASTSGRTIYF. The DNA for the CDR3 is TGTGCCAGCACGTCGGGGCGCACCATATATTTT.